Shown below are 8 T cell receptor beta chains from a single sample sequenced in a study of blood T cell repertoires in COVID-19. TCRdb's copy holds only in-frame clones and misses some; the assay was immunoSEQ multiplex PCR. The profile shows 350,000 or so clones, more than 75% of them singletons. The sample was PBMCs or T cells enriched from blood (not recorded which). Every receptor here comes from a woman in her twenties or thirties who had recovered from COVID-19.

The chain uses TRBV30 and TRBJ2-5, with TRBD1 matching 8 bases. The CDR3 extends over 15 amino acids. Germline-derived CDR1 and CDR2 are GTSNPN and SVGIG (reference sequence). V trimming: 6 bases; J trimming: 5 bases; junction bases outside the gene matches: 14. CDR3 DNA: TGTGCCTGTCAGAGGACAGGGTATTTGGGGGAGACCCAGTACTTC. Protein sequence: CACQRTGYLGETQYF.

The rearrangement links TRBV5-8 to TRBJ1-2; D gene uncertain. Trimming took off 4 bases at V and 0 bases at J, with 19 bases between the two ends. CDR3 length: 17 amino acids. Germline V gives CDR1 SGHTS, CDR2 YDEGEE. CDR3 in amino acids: CASSPGVNEGANYGYTF. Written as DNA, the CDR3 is TGTGCCAGCAGCCCGGGAGTTAATGAAGGAGCTAACTATGGCTACACCTTC. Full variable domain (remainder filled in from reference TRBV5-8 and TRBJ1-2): EAGVTQSPTHLIKTRGQQATLRCSPISGHTSVYWYQQALGLGLQFLLWYDEGEERNRGNFPPRFSGRQFPNYSSELNVNALELEDSALYLCASSPGVNEGANYGYTFGSGTRLTVV.

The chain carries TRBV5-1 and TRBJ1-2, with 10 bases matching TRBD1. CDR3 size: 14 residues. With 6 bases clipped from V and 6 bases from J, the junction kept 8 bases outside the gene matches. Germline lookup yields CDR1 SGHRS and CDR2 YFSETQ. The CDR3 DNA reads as TGCGCCAGCACGCAGGGGACAGGGGTTGATGGCTACACCTTC. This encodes CASTQGTGVDGYTF.

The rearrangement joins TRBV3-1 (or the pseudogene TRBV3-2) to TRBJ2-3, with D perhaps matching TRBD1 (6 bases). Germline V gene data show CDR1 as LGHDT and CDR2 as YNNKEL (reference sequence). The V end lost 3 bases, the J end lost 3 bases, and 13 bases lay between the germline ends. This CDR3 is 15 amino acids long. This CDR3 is CASSQTGGGTDTQYF. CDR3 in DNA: TGTGCCAGCAGCCAGACAGGCGGCGGTACAGATACGCAGTATTTT.

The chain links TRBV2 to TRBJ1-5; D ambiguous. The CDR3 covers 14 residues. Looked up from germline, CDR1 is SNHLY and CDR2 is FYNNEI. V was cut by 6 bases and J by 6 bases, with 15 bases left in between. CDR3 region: CASRPGLGIQPQHF. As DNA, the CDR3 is TGTGCCAGCAGACCGGGCCTCGGGATTCAGCCCCAGCATTTT.

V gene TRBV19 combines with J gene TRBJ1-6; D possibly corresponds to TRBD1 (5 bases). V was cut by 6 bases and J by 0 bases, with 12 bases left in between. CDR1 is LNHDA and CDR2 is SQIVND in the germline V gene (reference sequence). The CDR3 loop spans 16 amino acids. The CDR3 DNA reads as TGTGCCAGTAGCGACAGTTGGAGCTCCTATAATTCACCCCTCCACTTT. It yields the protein CASSDSWSSYNSPLHF.

Here the CDR3 reads CASSQGDIGGEWTEAFF. In DNA form, the CDR3 reads TGTGCCAGCAGCCAAGGAGATATAGGGGGCGAGTGGACTGAAGCTTTCTTT. This chain joins TRBV3-1 (or the pseudogene TRBV3-2) and TRBJ1-1, with 7 bases matching TRBD1. V lost 1 base to trimming and J lost 5 bases; unmatched junction nucleotides: 13. This CDR3 is 17 amino acids long. Germline assignment: CDR1 LGHDT and CDR2 YNNKEL (reference sequence).

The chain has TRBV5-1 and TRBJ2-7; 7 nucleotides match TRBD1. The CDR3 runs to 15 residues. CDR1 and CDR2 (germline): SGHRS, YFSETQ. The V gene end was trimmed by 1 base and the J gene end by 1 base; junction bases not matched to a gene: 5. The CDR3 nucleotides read TGCGCCAGCAGCTTGTCGGGACAGACATCCTACGAGCAGTACTTC. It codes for CASSLSGQTSYEQYF.